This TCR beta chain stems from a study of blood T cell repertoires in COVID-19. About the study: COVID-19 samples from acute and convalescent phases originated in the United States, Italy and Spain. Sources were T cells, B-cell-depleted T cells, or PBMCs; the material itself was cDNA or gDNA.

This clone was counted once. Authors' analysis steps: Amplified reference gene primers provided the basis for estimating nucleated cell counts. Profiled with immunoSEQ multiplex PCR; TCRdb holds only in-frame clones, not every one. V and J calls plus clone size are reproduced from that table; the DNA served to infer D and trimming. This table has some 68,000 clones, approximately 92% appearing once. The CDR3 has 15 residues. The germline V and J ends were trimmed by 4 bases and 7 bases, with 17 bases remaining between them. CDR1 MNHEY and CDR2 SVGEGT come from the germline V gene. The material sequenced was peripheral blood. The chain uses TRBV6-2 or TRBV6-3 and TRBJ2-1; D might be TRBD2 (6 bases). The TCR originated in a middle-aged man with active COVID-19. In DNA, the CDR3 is TGTGCCAGCAGTTGGTCTGCGGGGAATGTTAATGAGCAGTTCTTC. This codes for CASSWSAGNVNEQFF.